This TCR beta chain was sequenced during a study of blood T cells in healthy people across ages. Germline CDR1 and CDR2: KGHDR and SFDVKD. The CDR3 has 15 residues. V was cut by 3 bases and J by 8 bases, with 19 bases left in between. Alongside a J-beta primer mix, a sample-barcoded 5' primer served in a second PCR lasting about 6 to 12 cycles. One entry per CDR3 protein, called by TCRdb with MiXCR from the 5' RACE reads. The sample yields 750,000 to 950,000 distinct CDR3 sequences, around 29% seen once. This clonotype came up once. No antigen is known for it. This sequence may be a read error, since a much larger clone differs from it by one base. Whole-study results and caveats: Per million T cells, TCR beta diversity dropped about linearly as age rose.

The sample was also linked to a second study, of T cells of mothers and their children. From that report: The yield was over 8.5 million TCR beta CDR3 reads from each mother and around 3.3 million from each child.

The specimen sequenced was blood. The genes are TRBV24-1 and TRBJ2-7, with D uncertain. This TCR was recovered from a middle-aged woman in good health. CDR3: CATSDRTQGRLQQYF. The CDR3 DNA reads TGTGCCACCAGTGATAGGACGCAAGGTCGACTTCAGCAGTACTTC.